This TCR beta chain was captured by sequencing in a study of glioma-infiltrating T cells after dendritic cell vaccination. Time point defined: after dendritic cell vaccination, including at tumor progression/relapse. None of the glioblastoma patients had an isocitrate dehydrogenase mutation. Assay used: immunoSEQ multiplex PCR; TCRdb lists only in-frame clones, some missing. Here the sample spans approximately 50,000 clones, about 84% being singletons. This specimen consisted of blood, obtained after dendritic cell vaccination. This sequence was found in a human donor with glioblastoma.

CDR3 DNA sequence: TGTGCCAGCAGCCCCCTCCAGACTAGTATGGAGACCCAGTACTTC. It yields the protein CASSPLQTSMETQYF. The V gene is TRBV5-6, the J gene TRBJ2-5; tentative D call: TRBD2 (6 bases). Germline CDR1 is SGHDT and CDR2 is YYEEEE. The CDR3 loop spans 15 amino acids. V shed 4 bases and J shed 5 bases, with 18 bases lying between them.